These 4 T cell receptor beta chains were sequenced from one sample in a study of T cells in Graves' hyperthyroidism and ophthalmopathy. From RNA transcripts, TCR beta CDR3 regions were amplified. An initial round of RT-PCR targeting the TCR CDR3 relied on the HTBI primer set. MiXCR, applied by TCRdb to the multiplex PCR reads, yields one record per CDR3 protein. This repertoire shows about 500,000 distinct CDR3 sequences, 15% to 20% found once; its top ten account for approximately 18%. Input material: blood. Every receptor here comes from a woman in her late teens or twenties with Graves' hyperthyroidism.

The chain employs TRBV12-3 or TRBV12-4 and TRBJ2-5; D is uncertain. Trimming took 2 bases from V and 2 from J, leaving 9 bases between them. The CDR3 runs 14 residues. The CDR3 DNA sequence: TGTGCCAGCAGTTTACGACGGAATCAAGAGACCCAGTACTTC. Residues: CASSLRRNQETQYF.

The chain combines TRBV7-2 with TRBJ1-1; D is undetermined. CDR1 and CDR2 (germline): SGHTA, FQGNSA. The CDR3 is 19 residues long. Trimming took off 2 bases at V and 5 bases at J, with 27 bases between the two ends. CDR3 sequence (DNA): TGTGCCAGCAGCTTAAATGTTGTTCTCACCAGGTCGTGGAGGACTGAAGCTTTCTTT. Protein: CASSLNVVLTRSWRTEAFF.

This clonotype was picked up many times. The chain uses TRBV24-1 and TRBJ2-1; 11 positions agree with TRBD1. CDR3 length equals 13 residues. The V and J ends lost 9 bases and 8 bases, in that order; junction bases with no gene match: 5. Germline V gene data show CDR1 as KGHDR and CDR2 as SFDVKD. CDR3 region: CATVGQGADEQFF. DNA for the CDR3: TGTGCCACCGTAGGACAGGGGGCCGATGAGCAGTTCTTC.

This clonotype was counted a few times. The chain is built from TRBV12-3 or TRBV12-4 and TRBJ2-7; D gene ambiguous. Trimming cost V 7 bases and J 4 bases, with 14 bases left between them. The CDR3 contains 13 residues. CDR3 sequence reads: CASTPSQNYEQYF. The CDR3 DNA reads as TGTGCCAGCACCCCCTCCCAAAATTACGAGCAGTACTTC.